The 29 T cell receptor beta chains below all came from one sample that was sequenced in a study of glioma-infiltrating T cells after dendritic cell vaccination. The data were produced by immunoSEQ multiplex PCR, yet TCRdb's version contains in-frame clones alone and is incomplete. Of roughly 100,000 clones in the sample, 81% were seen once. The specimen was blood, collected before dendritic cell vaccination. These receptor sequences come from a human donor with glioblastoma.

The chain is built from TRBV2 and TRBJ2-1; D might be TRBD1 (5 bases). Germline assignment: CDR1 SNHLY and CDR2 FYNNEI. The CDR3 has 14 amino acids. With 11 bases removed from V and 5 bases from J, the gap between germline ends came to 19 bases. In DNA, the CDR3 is TGTGCCGTCGAACGGCAGGGAAGGGACAATGAGCAGTTCTTC. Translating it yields CAVERQGRDNEQFF.

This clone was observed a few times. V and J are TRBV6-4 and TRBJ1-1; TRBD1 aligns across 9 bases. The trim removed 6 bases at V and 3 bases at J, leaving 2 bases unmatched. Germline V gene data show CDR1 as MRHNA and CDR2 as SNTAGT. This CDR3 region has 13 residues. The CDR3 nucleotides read TGTGCCAGCAGCCGGGACAGGGACACTGAAGCTTTCTTT. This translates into CASSRDRDTEAFF.

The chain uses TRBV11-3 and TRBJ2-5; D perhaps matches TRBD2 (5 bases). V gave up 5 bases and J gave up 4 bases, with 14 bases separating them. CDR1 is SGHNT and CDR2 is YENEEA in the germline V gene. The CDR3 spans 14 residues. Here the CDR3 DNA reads TGTGCCAGCAGCCCCATGGCCCGGGGAGAGACCCAGTACTTC. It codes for CASSPMARGETQYF.

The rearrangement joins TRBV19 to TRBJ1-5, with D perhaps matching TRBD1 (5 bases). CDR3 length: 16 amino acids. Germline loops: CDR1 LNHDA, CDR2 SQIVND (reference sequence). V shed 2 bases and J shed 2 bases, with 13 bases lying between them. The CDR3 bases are TGTGCCAGTAGTATACAGGGTCGGGAGGGCAATCAGCCCCAGCATTTT. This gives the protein CASSIQGREGNQPQHF. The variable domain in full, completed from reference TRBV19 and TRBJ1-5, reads DGGITQSPKYLFRKEGQNVTLSCEQNLNHDAMYWYRQDPGQGLRLIYYSQIVNDFQKGDIAEGYSVSREKKESFPLTVTSAQKNPTAFYLCASSIQGREGNQPQHFGDGTRLSIL.

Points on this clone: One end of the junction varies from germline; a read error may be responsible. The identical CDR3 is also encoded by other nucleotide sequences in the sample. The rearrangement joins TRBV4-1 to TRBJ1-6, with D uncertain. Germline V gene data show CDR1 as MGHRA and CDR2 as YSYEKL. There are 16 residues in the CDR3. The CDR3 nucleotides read TGCGCCAGCAGCCCTCAATTGAGCTCCTATAATTCCCCCCTCCACTTT. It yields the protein CASSPQLSSYNSPLHF.

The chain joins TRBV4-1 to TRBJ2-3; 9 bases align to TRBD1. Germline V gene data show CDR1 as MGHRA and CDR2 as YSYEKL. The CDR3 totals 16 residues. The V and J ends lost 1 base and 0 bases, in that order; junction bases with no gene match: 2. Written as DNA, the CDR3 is TGCGCCAGCAGCCAAGTACAGGGGGCTAGCACAGATACGCAGTATTTT. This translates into CASSQVQGASTDTQYF.

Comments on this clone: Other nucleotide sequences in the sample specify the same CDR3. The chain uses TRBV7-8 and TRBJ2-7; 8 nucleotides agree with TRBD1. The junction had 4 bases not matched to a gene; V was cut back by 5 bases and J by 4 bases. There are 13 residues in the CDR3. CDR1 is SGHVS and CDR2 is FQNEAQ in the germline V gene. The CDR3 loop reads CASSGQGSYEQYF. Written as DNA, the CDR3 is TGTGCCAGCAGCGGACAGGGCTCTTACGAGCAGTACTTC.

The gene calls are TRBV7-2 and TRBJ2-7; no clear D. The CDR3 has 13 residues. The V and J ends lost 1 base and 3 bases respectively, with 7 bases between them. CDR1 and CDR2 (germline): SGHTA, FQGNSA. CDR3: CASSLVLNYEQYF. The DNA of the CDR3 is TGTGCCAGCAGCTTAGTTTTAAACTACGAGCAGTACTTC.

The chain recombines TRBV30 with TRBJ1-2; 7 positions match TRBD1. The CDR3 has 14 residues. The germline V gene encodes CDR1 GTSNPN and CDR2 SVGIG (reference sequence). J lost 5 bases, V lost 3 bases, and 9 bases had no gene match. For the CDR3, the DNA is TGTGCCTGGAGCAACGCTACAGGGGCGTATGGCTACACCTTC. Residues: CAWSNATGAYGYTF.

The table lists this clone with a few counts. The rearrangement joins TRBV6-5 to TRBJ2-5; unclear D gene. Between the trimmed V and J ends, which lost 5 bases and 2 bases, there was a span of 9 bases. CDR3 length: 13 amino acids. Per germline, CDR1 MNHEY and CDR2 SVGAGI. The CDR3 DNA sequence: TGTGCCAGCAGTGAAAACTTTCAAGAGACCCAGTACTTC. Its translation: CASSENFQETQYF.

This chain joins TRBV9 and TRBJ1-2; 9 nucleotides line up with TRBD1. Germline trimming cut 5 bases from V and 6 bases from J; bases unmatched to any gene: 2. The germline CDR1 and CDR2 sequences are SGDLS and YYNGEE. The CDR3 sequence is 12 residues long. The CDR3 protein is CASSRDRDGYTF. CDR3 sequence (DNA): TGTGCCAGCAGTCGGGACAGGGATGGCTACACCTTC.

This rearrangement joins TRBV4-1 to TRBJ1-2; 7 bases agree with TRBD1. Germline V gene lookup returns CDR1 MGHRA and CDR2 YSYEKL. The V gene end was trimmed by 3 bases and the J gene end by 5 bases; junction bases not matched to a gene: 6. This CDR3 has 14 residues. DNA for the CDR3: TGCGCCAGCAGCCAGGGACAGACCTTTTATGGCTACACCTTC. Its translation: CASSQGQTFYGYTF.

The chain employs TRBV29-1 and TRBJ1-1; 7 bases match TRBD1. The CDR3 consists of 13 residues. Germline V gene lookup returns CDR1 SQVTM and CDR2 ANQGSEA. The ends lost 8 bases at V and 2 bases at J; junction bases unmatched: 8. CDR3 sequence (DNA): TGCAGCTTCACCGGGACAGCTAACACTGAAGCTTTCTTT. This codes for CSFTGTANTEAFF.

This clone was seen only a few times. The CDR3: CASSEAWQTYEQYF. CDR3 in DNA: TGTGCCAGCAGTGAAGCTTGGCAGACCTACGAGCAGTACTTC. The chain is built from TRBV6-1 and TRBJ2-7; no clear D. Germline lookup yields CDR1 MNHNS and CDR2 SASEGT. Trimming stripped 0 bases from V and 2 bases from J, with 8 bases between. The CDR3 sequence is 14 residues long.

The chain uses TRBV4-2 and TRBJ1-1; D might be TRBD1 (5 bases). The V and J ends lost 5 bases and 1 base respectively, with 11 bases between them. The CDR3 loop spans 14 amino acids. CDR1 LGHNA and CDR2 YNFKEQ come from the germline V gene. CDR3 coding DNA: TGTGCCAGCAGCTCAGGGCTGGGGAACACTGAAGCTTTCTTT. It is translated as CASSSGLGNTEAFF.

CDR3 DNA sequence: TGTGCCTGGAGTGTACGGGACAACCAGCCCCAGCATTTT. As protein: CAWSVRDNQPQHF. V and J are TRBV30 and TRBJ1-5; a weak D match, TRBD1 (6 bases). Per the germline V gene, CDR1 is GTSNPN and CDR2 is SVGIG (reference sequence). CDR3 length equals 13 residues. V dropped 0 bases and J dropped 7 bases, with 10 bases sitting between them.

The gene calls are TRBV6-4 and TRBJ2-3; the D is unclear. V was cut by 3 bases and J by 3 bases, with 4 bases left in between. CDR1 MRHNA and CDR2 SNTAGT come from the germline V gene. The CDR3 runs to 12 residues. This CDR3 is CASSDSTDTQYF. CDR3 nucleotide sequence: TGTGCCAGCAGTGATTCTACAGATACGCAGTATTTT.

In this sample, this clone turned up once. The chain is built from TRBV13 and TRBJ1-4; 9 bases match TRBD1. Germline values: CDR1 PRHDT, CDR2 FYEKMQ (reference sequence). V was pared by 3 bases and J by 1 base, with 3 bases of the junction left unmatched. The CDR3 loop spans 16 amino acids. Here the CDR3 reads CASSFMGQGTNEKLFF. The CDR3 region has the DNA TGTGCCAGCAGCTTTATGGGACAGGGAACTAATGAAAAACTGTTTTTT.

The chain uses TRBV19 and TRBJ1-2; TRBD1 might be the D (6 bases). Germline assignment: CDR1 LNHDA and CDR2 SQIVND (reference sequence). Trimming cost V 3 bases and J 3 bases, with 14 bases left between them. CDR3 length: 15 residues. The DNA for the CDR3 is TGTGCCAGTAGTATCAATAGACAGGCCGACTATGGCTACACCTTC. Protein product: CASSINRQADYGYTF.

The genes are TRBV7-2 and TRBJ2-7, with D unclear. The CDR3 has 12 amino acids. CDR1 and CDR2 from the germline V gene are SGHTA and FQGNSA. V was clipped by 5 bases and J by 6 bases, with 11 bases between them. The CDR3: CASSNGQSEQYF. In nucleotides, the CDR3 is TGTGCCAGCAGCAATGGTCAGTCCGAGCAGTACTTC.

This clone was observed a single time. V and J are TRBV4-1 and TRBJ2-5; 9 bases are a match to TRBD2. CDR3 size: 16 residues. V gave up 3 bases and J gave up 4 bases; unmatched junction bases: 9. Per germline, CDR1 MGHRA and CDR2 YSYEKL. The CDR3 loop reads CASSHEAGGYRETQYF. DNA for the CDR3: TGCGCCAGCAGCCATGAAGCGGGGGGCTACAGAGAGACCCAGTACTTC.

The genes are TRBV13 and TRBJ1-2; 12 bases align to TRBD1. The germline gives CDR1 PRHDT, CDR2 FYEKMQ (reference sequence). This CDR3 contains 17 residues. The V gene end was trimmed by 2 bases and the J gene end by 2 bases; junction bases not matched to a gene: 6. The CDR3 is CASSLNRDRGRNYGYTF. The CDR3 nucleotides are TGTGCCAGCAGCTTAAACCGGGACAGGGGGCGCAACTATGGCTACACCTTC. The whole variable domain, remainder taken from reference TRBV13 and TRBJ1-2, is AAGVIQSPRHLIKEKRETATLKCYPIPRHDTVYWYQQGPGQDPQFLISFYEKMQSDKGSIPDRFSAQQFSDYHSELNMSSLELGDSALYFCASSLNRDRGRNYGYTFGSGTRLTVV.

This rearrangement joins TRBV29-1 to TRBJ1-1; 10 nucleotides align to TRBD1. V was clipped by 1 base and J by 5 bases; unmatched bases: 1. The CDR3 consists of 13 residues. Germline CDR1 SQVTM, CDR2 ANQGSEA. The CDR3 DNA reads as TGCAGCGTTGAAGGGACAGGGGGAACTGAAGCTTTCTTT. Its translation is CSVEGTGGTEAFF. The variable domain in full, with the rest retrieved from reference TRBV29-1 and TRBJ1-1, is SAVISQKPSRDICQRGTSLTIQCQVDSQVTMMFWYRQQPGQSLTLIATANQGSEATYESGFVIDKFPISRPNLTFSTLTVSNMSPEDSSIYLCSVEGTGGTEAFFGQGTRLTVV.

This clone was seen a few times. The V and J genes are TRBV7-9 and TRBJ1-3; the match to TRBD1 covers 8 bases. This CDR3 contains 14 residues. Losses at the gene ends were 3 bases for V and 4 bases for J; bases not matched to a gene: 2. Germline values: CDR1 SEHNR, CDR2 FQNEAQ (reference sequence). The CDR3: CASSFAGGGNTIYF. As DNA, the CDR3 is TGTGCCAGCAGCTTTGCAGGGGGCGGAAACACCATATATTTT.

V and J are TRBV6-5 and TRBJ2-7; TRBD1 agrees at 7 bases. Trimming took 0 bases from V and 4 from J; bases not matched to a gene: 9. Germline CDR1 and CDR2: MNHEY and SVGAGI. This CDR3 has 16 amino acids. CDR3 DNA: TGTGCCAGCAGTTACTCGCCGACAGGGTCCCCTTACGAGCAGTACTTC. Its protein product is CASSYSPTGSPYEQYF.

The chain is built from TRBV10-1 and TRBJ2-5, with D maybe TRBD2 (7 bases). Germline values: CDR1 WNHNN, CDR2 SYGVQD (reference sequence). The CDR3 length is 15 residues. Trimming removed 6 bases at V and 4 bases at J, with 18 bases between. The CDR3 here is CASSATSGGGETQYF. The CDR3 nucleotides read TGCGCCAGCAGCGCCACCTCGGGGGGCGGAGAGACCCAGTACTTC.

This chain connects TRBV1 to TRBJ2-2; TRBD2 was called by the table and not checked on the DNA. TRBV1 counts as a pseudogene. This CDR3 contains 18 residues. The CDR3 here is CTSVAGTSGARCHGELFF. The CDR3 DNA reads TGCACCAGCGTAGCCGGGACTAGCGGGGCCCGCTGTCACGGGGAGCTGTTTTTT.

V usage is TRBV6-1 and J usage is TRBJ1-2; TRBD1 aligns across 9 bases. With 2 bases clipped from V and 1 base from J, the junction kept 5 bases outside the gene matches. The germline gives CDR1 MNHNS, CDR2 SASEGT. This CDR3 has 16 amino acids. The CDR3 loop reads CASSERTGDFNYGYTF. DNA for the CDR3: TGTGCCAGCAGTGAAAGGACAGGGGACTTTAACTATGGCTACACCTTC.

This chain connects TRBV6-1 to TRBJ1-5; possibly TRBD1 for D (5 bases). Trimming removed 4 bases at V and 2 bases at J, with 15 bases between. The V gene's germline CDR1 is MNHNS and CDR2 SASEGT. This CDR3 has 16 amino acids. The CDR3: CASSVWAGSGNQPQHF. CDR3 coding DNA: TGTGCCAGCAGTGTATGGGCAGGGTCGGGCAATCAGCCCCAGCATTTT.